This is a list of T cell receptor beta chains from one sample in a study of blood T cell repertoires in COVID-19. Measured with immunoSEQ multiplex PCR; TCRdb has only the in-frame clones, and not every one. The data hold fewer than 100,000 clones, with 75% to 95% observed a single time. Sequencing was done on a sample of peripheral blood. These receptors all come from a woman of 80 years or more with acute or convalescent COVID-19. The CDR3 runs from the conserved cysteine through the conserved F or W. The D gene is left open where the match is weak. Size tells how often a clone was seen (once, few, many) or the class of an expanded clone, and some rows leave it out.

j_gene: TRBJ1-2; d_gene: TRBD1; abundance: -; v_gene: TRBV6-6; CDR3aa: CASSQDRVAYGYTF; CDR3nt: TGTGCCAGCAGTCAGGACAGGGTAGCATATGGCTACACCTTC
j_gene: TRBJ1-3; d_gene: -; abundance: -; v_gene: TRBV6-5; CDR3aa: CASSPNSGNTIYF; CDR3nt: TGTGCCAGCAGTCCTAACTCTGGAAACACCATATATTTT
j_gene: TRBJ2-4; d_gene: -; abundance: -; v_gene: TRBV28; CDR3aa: CASSLSKGTLAKNIQYF; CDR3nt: TGTGCCAGCAGTTTAAGTAAGGGGACACTAGCCAAAAACATTCAGTACTTC
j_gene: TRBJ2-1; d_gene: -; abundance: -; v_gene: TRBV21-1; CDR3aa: CASSKQTGTSGTNEQFF; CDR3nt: TGTGCCAGCAGCAAGCAAACCGGGACTAGCGGGACAAATGAGCAGTTCTTC
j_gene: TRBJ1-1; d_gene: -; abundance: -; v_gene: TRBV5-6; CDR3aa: CASTPWGAGATEAFF; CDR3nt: TGTGCCAGCACCCCTTGGGGGGCGGGGGCCACTGAAGCTTTCTTT
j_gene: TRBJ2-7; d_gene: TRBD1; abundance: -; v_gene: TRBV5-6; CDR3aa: CASSLFRGRGLYEQYF; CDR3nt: TGTGCCAGCAGCTTGTTCAGGGGCAGGGGGCTCTACGAGCAGTACTTC
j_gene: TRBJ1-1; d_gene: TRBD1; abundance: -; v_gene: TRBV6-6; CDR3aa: CASSMIQGARNTEAFF; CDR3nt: TGTGCCAGCAGTATGATACAGGGGGCGCGGAACACTGAAGCTTTCTTT
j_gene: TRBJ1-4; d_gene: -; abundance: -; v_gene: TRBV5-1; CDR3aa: CASSLEARGGEKLFF; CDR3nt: TGCGCCAGCAGCTTGGAAGCCCGGGGAGGGGAAAAACTGTTTTTT
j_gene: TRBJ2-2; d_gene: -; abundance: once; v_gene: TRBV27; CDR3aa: CASKQGRTGELFF; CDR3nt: TGTGCCAGCAAACAGGGGAGGACCGGGGAGCTGTTTTTT
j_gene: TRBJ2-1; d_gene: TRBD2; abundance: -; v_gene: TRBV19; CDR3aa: CASSTDPSGGAYNEQFF; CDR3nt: TGTGCCAGTAGTACAGACCCTAGCGGGGGGGCCTACAATGAGCAGTTCTTC
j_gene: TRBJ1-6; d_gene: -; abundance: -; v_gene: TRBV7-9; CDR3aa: CASSIRSGVRNSPLHF; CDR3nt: TGTGCCAGCAGCATTAGGTCCGGAGTCCGGAATTCACCCCTCCACTTT
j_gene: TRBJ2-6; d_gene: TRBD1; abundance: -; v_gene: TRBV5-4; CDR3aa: CASSLLLGTGGIGANVLTF; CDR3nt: TGTGCCAGCAGCTTACTACTGGGTACAGGGGGCATTGGGGCCAACGTCCTGACTTTC
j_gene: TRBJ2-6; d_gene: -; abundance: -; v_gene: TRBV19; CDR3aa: CASSTQSSVLTF; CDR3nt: TGTGCCAGTAGTACCCAATCCAGCGTCCTGACTTTC
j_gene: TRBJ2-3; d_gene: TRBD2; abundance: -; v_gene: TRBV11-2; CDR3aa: CASSLGTSGRTDTQYF; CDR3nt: TGTGCCAGCAGCTTAGGGACTAGCGGGAGGACAGATACGCAGTATTTT
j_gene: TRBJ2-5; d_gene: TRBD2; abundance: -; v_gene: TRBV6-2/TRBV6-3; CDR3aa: CASSPLGLAGGQETQYF; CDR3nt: TGTGCCAGCAGCCCCCTAGGGTTAGCGGGGGGACAAGAGACCCAGTACTTC
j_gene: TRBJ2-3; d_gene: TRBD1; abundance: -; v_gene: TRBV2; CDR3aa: CASSEVNRGTDTQYF; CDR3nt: TGTGCCAGCAGTGAAGTCAACAGGGGGACAGATACGCAGTATTTT
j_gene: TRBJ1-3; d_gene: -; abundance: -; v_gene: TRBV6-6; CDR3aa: CAGRGGESGNTIYF; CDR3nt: TGTGCCGGGCGAGGAGGGGAATCTGGAAACACCATATATTTT
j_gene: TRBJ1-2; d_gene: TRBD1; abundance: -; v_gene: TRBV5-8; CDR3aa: CASSPTGERGYTF; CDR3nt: TGTGCCAGCAGCCCCACAGGGGAGAGGGGCTACACCTTC
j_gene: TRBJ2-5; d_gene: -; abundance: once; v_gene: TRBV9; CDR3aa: CASSSIGTSQETQYF; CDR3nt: TGTGCCAGCAGTTCTATCGGGACATCTCAAGAGACCCAGTACTTC
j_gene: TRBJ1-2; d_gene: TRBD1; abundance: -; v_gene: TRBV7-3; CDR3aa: CASRTGTGGSYTF; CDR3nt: TGTGCCAGCAGAACCGGGACAGGGGGCAGCTACACCTTC
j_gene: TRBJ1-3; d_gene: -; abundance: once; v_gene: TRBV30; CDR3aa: CAWTAIQGVAGNTIYF; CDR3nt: TGTGCCTGGACCGCTATACAGGGAGTGGCTGGAAACACCATATATTTT
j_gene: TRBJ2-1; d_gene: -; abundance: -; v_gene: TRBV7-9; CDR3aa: CASSLAGGDNEQFF; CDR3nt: TGTGCCAGCAGCTTAGCAGGGGGGGACAATGAGCAGTTCTTC
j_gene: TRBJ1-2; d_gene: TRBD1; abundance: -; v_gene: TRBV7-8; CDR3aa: CASSKDREDYGYTF; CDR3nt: TGTGCCAGCAGCAAAGACAGGGAGGACTATGGCTACACCTTC
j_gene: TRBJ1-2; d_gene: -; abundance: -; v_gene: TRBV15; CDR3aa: CATSPHGDGYTF; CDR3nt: TGTGCCACCAGCCCCCACGGGGATGGCTACACCTTC
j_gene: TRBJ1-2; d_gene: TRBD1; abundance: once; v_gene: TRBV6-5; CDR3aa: CASSWAQQGARYGYTF; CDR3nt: TGTGCCAGCAGTTGGGCACAACAGGGGGCACGGTATGGCTACACCTTC
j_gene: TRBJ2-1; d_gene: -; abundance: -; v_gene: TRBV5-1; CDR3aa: CASSLQMAPPYNEQFF; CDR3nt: TGCGCCAGCAGCTTACAGATGGCCCCTCCCTACAATGAGCAGTTCTTC
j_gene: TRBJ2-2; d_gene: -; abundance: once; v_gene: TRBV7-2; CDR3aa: CASSSVGGGELFF; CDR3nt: TGTGCCAGCAGCTCCGTGGGGGGCGGGGAGCTGTTTTTT
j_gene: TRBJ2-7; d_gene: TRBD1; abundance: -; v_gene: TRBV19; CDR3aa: CASSQRQGSYEQYF; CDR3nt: TGTGCCAGTAGTCAAAGACAGGGCTCCTACGAGCAGTACTTC
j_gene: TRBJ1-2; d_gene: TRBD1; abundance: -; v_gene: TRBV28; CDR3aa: CASSSPGQAHGYTF; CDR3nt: TGTGCCAGCAGTTCACCGGGACAGGCCCATGGCTACACCTTC
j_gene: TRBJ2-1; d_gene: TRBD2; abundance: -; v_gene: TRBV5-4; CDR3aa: CASNVLSSGGAGEQFF; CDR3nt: TGTGCCAGCAACGTCCTGAGTAGCGGGGGGGCGGGTGAGCAGTTCTTC
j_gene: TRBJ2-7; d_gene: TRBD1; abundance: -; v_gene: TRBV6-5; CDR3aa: CASRGTESYEQYF; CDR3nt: TGTGCCAGCAGAGGGACAGAGTCCTACGAGCAGTACTTC
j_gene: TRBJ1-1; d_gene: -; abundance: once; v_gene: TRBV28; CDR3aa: CASSSGGRSTEAFF; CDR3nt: TGTGCCAGCAGTTCGGGGGGGAGGAGCACTGAAGCTTTCTTT
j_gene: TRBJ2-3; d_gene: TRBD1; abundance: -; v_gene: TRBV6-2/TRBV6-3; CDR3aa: CASSPTGRYTQYF; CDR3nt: TGTGCCAGCAGCCCGACAGGGCGGTATACGCAGTATTTT
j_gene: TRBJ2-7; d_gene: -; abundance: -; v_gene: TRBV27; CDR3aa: CASTDSSGYEQYF; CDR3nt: TGTGCCAGCACCGACAGTAGCGGCTACGAGCAGTACTTC
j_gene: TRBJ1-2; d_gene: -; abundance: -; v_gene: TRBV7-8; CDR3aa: CASSLRQVPYGYTF; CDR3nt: TGTGCCAGCAGCTTACGCCAGGTCCCGTATGGCTACACCTTC
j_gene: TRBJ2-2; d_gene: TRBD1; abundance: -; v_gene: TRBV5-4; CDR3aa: CASSHGQGNTGELFF; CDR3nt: TGTGCCAGCAGTCATGGACAGGGGAACACCGGGGAGCTGTTTTTT
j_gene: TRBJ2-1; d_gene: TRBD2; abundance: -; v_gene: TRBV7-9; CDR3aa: CATRASGMGEQFF; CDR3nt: TGTGCCACAAGGGCTAGCGGGATGGGAGAGCAGTTCTTC
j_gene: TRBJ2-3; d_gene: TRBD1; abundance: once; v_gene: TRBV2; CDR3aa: CASGNRGMSTDTQYF; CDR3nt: TGTGCCAGCGGAAACAGGGGGATGAGCACAGATACGCAGTATTTT
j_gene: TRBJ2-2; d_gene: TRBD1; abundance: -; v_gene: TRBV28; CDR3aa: CASSLGQGASTGELFF; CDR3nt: TGTGCCAGCAGTTTAGGACAGGGGGCGAGCACCGGGGAGCTGTTTTTT
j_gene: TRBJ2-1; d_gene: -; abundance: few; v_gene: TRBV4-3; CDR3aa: CASSQDRVNEQFF; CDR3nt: TGCGCCAGCAGCCAAGATCGGGTAAATGAGCAGTTCTTC